Listed here are 21 T cell receptor beta chains from one sample, sequenced in a study of PD-1 blockade in classical Hodgkin lymphoma. Indicated time point: cycle 4 day 1 (C4D1), after more than five weeks of nivolumab. No patient escaped relapse after autologous stem cell transplantation, and brentuximab vedotin exposure varied. Data came from immunoSEQ multiplex PCR; TCRdb stores just in-frame clones and leaves some out. Of nearly 50,000 clones listed, around 76% are singletons. The source was peripheral blood mononuclear cells (PBMCs), collected before the fourth cycle of nivolumab. Receptors originate from a human donor with classical Hodgkin lymphoma.

A note on this clone: The missing conserved phenylalanine or tryptophan at the end of this CDR3 makes a read error likely. No DNA is shown, since the ends of the CDR3 on it are uncertain; the CDR3 is the one TCRdb lists. The rearrangement links TRBV6-4 to TRBJ2-7. Counting both end residues, the CDR3 totals 10 amino acids. Germline CDR1 MRHNA, CDR2 SNTAGT. CDR3 region: CASSEWSEML.

The CDR3 loop is CASSLAKTGTGYGYTF. For the CDR3, the DNA is TGCGCCAGCAGCTTGGCAAAGACAGGGACGGGGTATGGCTACACCTTC. The chain employs TRBV5-1 and TRBJ1-2, with 7 bases lining up with TRBD1. The J segment lost 5 bases and the V segment lost 0 bases, leaving 10 bases of the junction unmatched. This CDR3 has 16 residues. CDR1 and CDR2 from the germline V gene are SGHRS and YFSETQ.

The chain is built from TRBV28 and TRBJ1-1, with D perhaps matching TRBD1 (6 bases). V was shortened by 6 bases and J by 4 bases, with 9 bases between the two germline ends. The CDR3 is 12 residues long. Germline loops: CDR1 MDHEN, CDR2 SYDVKM. The CDR3 here is CASRDSSTEAFF. Here the CDR3 DNA reads TGTGCCAGCAGGGACAGTAGCACTGAAGCTTTCTTT.

The CDR3 spells CASRHTKGGFTDTQYF. CDR3 nucleotides: TGTGCCAGCAGACACACCAAGGGGGGCTTCACAGATACGCAGTATTTT. This chain joins TRBV11-2 and TRBJ2-3; D may correspond to TRBD1 or TRBD2 (6 bases each). Per germline, CDR1 SGHAT and CDR2 FQNNGV. The CDR3 spans 16 residues. Trimming removed 6 bases at V and 2 bases at J, with 18 bases between.

As for this clone: Other DNA sequences in the same sample also yield this CDR3. This sequence joins TRBV2 and TRBJ2-7; no firm D call. Between the trimmed V and J ends, which lost 4 bases and 2 bases, there was a span of 9 bases. Germline values: CDR1 SNHLY, CDR2 FYNNEI. The CDR3 consists of 13 residues. The CDR3 is CASSVGGPYEQYF. CDR3 sequence (DNA): TGTGCCAGCAGTGTAGGTGGTCCCTACGAGCAGTACTTC. The full variable domain, completed using reference TRBV2 and TRBJ2-7, is EPEVTQTPSHQVTQMGQEVILRCVPISNHLYFYWYRQILGQKVEFLVSFYNNEISEKSEIFDDQFSVERPDGSNFTLKIRSTKLEDSAMYFCASSVGGPYEQYFGPGTRLTVT.

This clone was seen ten or more times. The CDR3 region is CASSYGQGALNTEAFF. CDR3 DNA: TGCGCCAGCAGCTACGGACAGGGGGCACTGAACACTGAAGCTTTCTTT. The rearrangement links TRBV5-1 to TRBJ1-1; 11 bases are shared with TRBD1. V dropped 3 bases and J dropped 0; count of bases not matched to a gene: 4. Germline assignment: CDR1 SGHRS and CDR2 YFSETQ. The CDR3 runs to 16 residues.

The chain employs TRBV18 and TRBJ1-3; 7 bases fit TRBD1. Germline CDR1 KGHSH, CDR2 LQKENI. V lost 2 bases and J lost 3; bases outside the gene matches: 10. The CDR3 is 17 amino acids. The CDR3 sequence is CASSPTPGTANGNTIYF. The CDR3 DNA sequence: TGTGCCAGCTCACCAACACCCGGGACAGCCAATGGAAACACCATATATTTT.

This clone turned up a few times. The chain is built from TRBV6-6 and TRBJ1-1; D is uncertain. This CDR3 has 13 residues. Looked up from germline, CDR1 is MNHNY and CDR2 is SVGAGI (reference sequence). The germline V and J ends were trimmed by 1 base and 2 bases, with 5 bases remaining between them. The CDR3 region is CASSYWENTEAFF. CDR3 sequence (DNA): TGTGCCAGCAGTTACTGGGAAAACACTGAAGCTTTCTTT.

A remark on this clone: Compared with germline, one end of the junction differs, possibly owing to a read error. The CDR3 protein is CARGLVRTWGGGSNTEAFF. The CDR3 DNA reads as TGTGCTAGAGGTTTGGTAAGAACGTGGGGAGGGGGTTCGAACACTGAAGCTTTCTTT. The chain joins TRBV12-5 to TRBJ1-1, with D possibly being TRBD1 (6 bases). Germline CDR1 is LGHNT and CDR2 is FRNRAP. CDR3 length: 19 residues.

The chain has TRBV19 and TRBJ2-1, with 8 nucleotides matching TRBD2. Germline CDR1 and CDR2: LNHDA and SQIVND (reference sequence). V was pared by 5 bases and J by 2 bases, with 11 bases of the junction left unmatched. CDR3 size: 17 residues. The CDR3 is CASSSSSGGKAYNEQFF. Written as DNA, the CDR3 is TGTGCCAGTAGTTCGTCGAGCGGGGGAAAGGCCTACAATGAGCAGTTCTTC. Drawing the rest from reference TRBV19 and TRBJ2-1, the complete variable domain is DGGITQSPKYLFRKEGQNVTLSCEQNLNHDAMYWYRQDPGQGLRLIYYSQIVNDFQKGDIAEGYSVSREKKESFPLTVTSAQKNPTAFYLCASSSSSGGKAYNEQFFGPGTRLTVL.

The table lists this clone with a count of one. The chain is built from TRBV7-2 and TRBJ2-7; weak D call: TRBD2 (6 bases). Trimming shortened V by 0 bases and J by 3 bases, and 12 bases separated the two germline ends. The CDR3 covers 15 residues. CDR1 is SGHTA and CDR2 is FQGNSA in the germline V gene. CDR3 loop: CASSLAGVGGYEQYF. CDR3 DNA sequence: TGTGCCAGCAGCTTAGCAGGGGTGGGAGGCTACGAGCAGTACTTC. The whole variable domain, filled in from reference TRBV7-2 and TRBJ2-7, reads GAGVSQSPSNKVTEKGKDVELRCDPISGHTALYWYRQSLGQGLEFLIYFQGNSAPDKSGLPSDRFSAERTGGSVSTLTIQRTQQEDSAVYLCASSLAGVGGYEQYFGPGTRLTVT.

This clone was seen a few times. The chain combines TRBV5-4 with TRBJ2-5; 7 nucleotides line up with TRBD1. This CDR3 has 16 amino acids. Germline trimming cut 3 bases from V and 4 bases from J; bases unmatched to any gene: 12. From germline, CDR1 is SGHNT and CDR2 YYREEE (reference sequence). CDR3 in DNA: TGTGCCAGCAGCTATAAACAGGGGTTTTGGGGAGAGACCCAGTACTTC. This translates into CASSYKQGFWGETQYF.

This clone was counted only a few times. This chain uses TRBV4-1 with TRBJ2-7; the match to TRBD2 covers 15 bases. Looked up from germline, CDR1 is MGHRA and CDR2 is YSYEKL. V shed 4 bases and J 6 bases; nucleotides not matched to a gene: 13. The CDR3 is 18 amino acids. CDR3 nucleotide sequence: TGCGCCAGCAGCCCGAACCTTTTTGGACTAGCGGGAGGGCGCGAGCAGTACTTC. It specifies CASSPNLFGLAGGREQYF.

This chain links TRBV10-1 with TRBJ2-5; 8 bases align to TRBD2. V trimming: 3 bases; J trimming: 5 bases; junction bases outside the gene matches: 8. Germline V gene data show CDR1 as WNHNN and CDR2 as SYGVQD (reference sequence). This CDR3 contains 15 residues. Here the CDR3 reads CASSEVRAGVETQYF. In DNA form, the CDR3 reads TGCGCCAGCAGTGAAGTACGAGCGGGAGTGGAGACCCAGTACTTC.

The CDR3, as DNA: TGCGCCAGCAGCTTGGACCCGGGGGTATACAATGAGCAGTTCTTC. Translating it yields CASSLDPGVYNEQFF. The chain has TRBV5-1 and TRBJ2-1, with D possibly TRBD2 on 6 matching bases. The length of the CDR3 is 15 residues. CDR1 SGHRS and CDR2 YFSETQ come from the germline V gene. V lost 0 bases and J lost 4, with 11 bases in between. Complete variable domain (other parts from reference TRBV5-1 and TRBJ2-1): KAGVTQTPRYLIKTRGQQVTLSCSPISGHRSVSWYQQTPGQGLQFLFEYFSETQRNKGNFPGRFSGRQFSNSRSEMNVSTLELGDSALYLCASSLDPGVYNEQFFGPGTRLTVL.

The rearrangement joins TRBV9 to TRBJ2-6; no clear D. Trimming stripped 4 bases from V and 1 base from J, with 9 bases between. This CDR3 is built from 15 residues. Germline V gene sequence: CDR1 SGDLS, CDR2 YYNGEE. The CDR3 loop is CASSPTWSGANVLTF. In DNA, the CDR3 is TGTGCCAGCAGCCCGACGTGGTCTGGGGCCAACGTCCTGACTTTC. Drawing the rest from reference TRBV9 and TRBJ2-6, the complete variable domain is DSGVTQTPKHLITATGQRVTLRCSPRSGDLSVYWYQQSLDQGLQFLIQYYNGEERAKGNILERFSAQQFPDLHSELNLSSLELGDSALYFCASSPTWSGANVLTFGAGSRLTVL.

This sequence joins TRBV28 and TRBJ1-5, with D maybe TRBD1 (5 bases). This CDR3 comprises 17 residues. Per the germline V gene, CDR1 is MDHEN and CDR2 is SYDVKM. With 6 bases removed from V and 1 base from J, the gap between germline ends came to 19 bases. In DNA, the CDR3 is TGTGCCAGCAGACCCCCGGGGCCCCCTAGGAGCAATCAGCCCCAGCATTTT. Translated, it gives CASRPPGPPRSNQPQHF.

The CDR3 nucleotides are TGCGCCAGCAGCCAAGACAACACCGGGGAGCTGTTTTTT. Residues: CASSQDNTGELFF. The V and J genes are TRBV4-1 and TRBJ2-2; D gene ambiguous. V shed 0 bases and J shed 2 bases, with 1 base lying between them. The CDR3 covers 13 residues. The germline gives CDR1 MGHRA, CDR2 YSYEKL.

The CDR3 nucleotides are TGTGCCAGCTCACCTATCGTGAAGGGTACCCAGTACTTC. Its translation is CASSPIVKGTQYF. The chain links TRBV18 to TRBJ2-5; no firm D call. V was clipped by 3 bases and J by 8 bases, with 13 bases between them. The CDR3 totals 13 residues. CDR1 is KGHSH, CDR2 LQKENI, per germline.

The J gene is TRBJ2-5, the V gene TRBV27; D gene ambiguous. There are 15 residues in the CDR3. V lost 5 bases and J lost 5, with 18 bases in between. The germline CDR1 and CDR2 sequences are MNHEY and SMNVEV (reference sequence). CDR3 coding DNA: TGTGCCAGCAGTCCAAAAGGATGGGTTAGGGAGACCCAGTACTTC. Translated, it gives CASSPKGWVRETQYF.

The chain employs TRBV27 and TRBJ2-7, with 7 bases aligning to TRBD1. J lost 2 bases, V lost 2 bases, and 3 bases had no gene match. The length of the CDR3 is 14 residues. Germline V lookup: CDR1 MNHEY, CDR2 SMNVEV (reference sequence). The CDR3 DNA reads as TGTGCCAGCAGTTTAAGACAGGGAACCTACGAGCAGTACTTC. As protein: CASSLRQGTYEQYF.